This TCR beta chain is from a study of blood T cell repertoires in COVID-19. Study details: Sources were T cells, B-cell-depleted T cells, or PBMCs; the material itself was cDNA or gDNA.

Authors' methods: For nucleated cells, counts were estimated from reference gene primer amplification. Profiled with immunoSEQ multiplex PCR; TCRdb holds only in-frame clones, not every one. The V and J calls and clone size are taken from that table; D and trimming were inferred from the DNA. The data contain 59,000 or so clones, around 82% of them singletons. The CDR3 sequence is 16 residues long. Germline trimming cut 5 bases from V and 7 bases from J; bases unmatched to any gene: 14. Germline V gene lookup returns CDR1 WSHSY and CDR2 SAAADI. The specimen was peripheral blood. The V and J genes are TRBV10-2 and TRBJ2-4; TRBD1 matches 7 bases. The sequence derives from a man aged 55 to 69 with acute or convalescent COVID-19. The CDR3 protein is CASSLPTGSLPNIQYF. CDR3 DNA sequence: TGCGCCAGCAGTCTTCCGACAGGGTCTTTGCCCAACATTCAGTACTTC.